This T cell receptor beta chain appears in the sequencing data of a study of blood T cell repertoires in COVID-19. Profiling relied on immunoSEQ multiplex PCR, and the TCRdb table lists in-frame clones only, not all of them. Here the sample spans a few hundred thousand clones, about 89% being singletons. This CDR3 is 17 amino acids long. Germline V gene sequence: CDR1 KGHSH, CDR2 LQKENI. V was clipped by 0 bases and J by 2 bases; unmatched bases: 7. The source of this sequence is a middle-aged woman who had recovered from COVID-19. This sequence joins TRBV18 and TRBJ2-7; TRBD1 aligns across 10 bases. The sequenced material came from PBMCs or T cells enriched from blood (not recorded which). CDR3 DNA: TGTGCCAGCTCACCACCGGTCCCCGGGACAGGGGCCTACGAGCAGTACTTC. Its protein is CASSPPVPGTGAYEQYF.